This TCR beta chain originates from a study of blood T cell repertoires in COVID-19. The wider study: The samples span acute and convalescent COVID-19 from the United States, Italy and Spain.

Under the authors' procedure: Amplification from reference gene primers served as the basis for estimated nucleated cell counts. Measured with immunoSEQ multiplex PCR; TCRdb has only the in-frame clones, and not every one. The V and J calls and clone size are taken from that table; D and trimming were inferred from the DNA. The sample contains around 620,000 clones, 70% to 90% of which appear only once. Between the trimmed V and J ends, which lost 7 bases and 7 bases, there was a span of 19 bases. Germline loops: CDR1 SQVTM, CDR2 ANQGSEA. There are 13 residues in the CDR3. The TCR originated in a woman under 30 with acute or convalescent COVID-19. The sample was peripheral blood. The rearrangement uses TRBV29-1 and TRBJ1-2, with a weak D call TRBD1 (6 bases). The CDR3, as DNA: TGCAGCGGACGGCAGGGGCCCGAGGGTGGCTACACCTTC. It specifies CSGRQGPEGGYTF.